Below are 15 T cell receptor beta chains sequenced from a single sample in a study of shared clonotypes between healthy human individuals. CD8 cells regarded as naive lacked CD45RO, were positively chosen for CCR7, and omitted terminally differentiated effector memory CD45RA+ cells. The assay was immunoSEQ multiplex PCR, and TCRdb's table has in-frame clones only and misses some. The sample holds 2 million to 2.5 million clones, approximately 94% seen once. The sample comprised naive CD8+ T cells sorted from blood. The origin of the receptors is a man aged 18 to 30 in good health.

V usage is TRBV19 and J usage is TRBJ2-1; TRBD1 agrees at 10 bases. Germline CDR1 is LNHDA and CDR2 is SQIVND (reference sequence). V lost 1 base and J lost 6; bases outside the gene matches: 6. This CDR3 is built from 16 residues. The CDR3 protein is CASSIASGTGANEQFF. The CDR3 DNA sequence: TGTGCCAGTAGTATAGCGTCCGGGACAGGGGCCAATGAGCAGTTCTTC.

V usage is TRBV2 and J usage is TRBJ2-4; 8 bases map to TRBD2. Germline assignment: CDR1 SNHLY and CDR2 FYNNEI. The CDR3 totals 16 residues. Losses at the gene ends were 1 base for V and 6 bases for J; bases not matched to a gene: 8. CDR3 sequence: CASSEVAGLVRNIQYF. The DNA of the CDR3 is TGTGCCAGCAGTGAAGTTGCGGGACTAGTGAGAAACATTCAGTACTTC. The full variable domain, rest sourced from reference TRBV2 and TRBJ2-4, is EPEVTQTPSHQVTQMGQEVILRCVPISNHLYFYWYRQILGQKVEFLVSFYNNEISEKSEIFDDQFSVERPDGSNFTLKIRSTKLEDSAMYFCASSEVAGLVRNIQYFGAGTRLSVL.

The CDR3 reads CASSLRQGDEQYF. DNA of the CDR3: TGCGCCAGCAGCTTGCGGCAGGGAGACGAGCAGTACTTC. J is TRBJ2-7 and V is TRBV5-1, with D possibly being TRBD1 or TRBD2 (5 bases each). Trimming took off 1 base at V and 5 bases at J, with 10 bases between the two ends. CDR1 is SGHRS and CDR2 is YFSETQ in the germline V gene. The CDR3 has 13 residues.

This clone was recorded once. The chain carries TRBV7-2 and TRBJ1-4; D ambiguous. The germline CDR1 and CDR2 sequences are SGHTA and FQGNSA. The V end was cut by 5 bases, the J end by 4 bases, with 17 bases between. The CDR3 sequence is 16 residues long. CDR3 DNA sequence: TGTGCCAGCAGCCCCACCTCCTGGGAGGGTAATGAAAAACTGTTTTTT. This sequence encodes CASSPTSWEGNEKLFF.

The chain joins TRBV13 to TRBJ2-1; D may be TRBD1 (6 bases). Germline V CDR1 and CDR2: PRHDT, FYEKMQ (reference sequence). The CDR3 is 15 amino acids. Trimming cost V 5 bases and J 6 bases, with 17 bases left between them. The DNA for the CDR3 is TGTGCCAGCAGCCTACAGGGCCACGCGTCCAATGAGCAGTTCTTC. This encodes CASSLQGHASNEQFF.

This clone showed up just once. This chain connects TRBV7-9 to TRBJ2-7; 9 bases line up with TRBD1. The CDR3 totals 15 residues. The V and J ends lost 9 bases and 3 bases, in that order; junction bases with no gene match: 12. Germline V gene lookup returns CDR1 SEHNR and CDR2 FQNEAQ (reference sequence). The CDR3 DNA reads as TGTGCCAGTTCGCCGCCGGGACAGGGCCTCTACGAGCAGTACTTC. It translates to CASSPPGQGLYEQYF. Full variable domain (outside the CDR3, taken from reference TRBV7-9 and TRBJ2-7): DTGVSQNPRHKITKRGQNVTFRCDPISEHNRLYWYRQTLGQGPEFLTYFQNEAQLEKSRLLSDRFSAERPKGSFSTLEIQRTEQGDSAMYLCASSPPGQGLYEQYFGPGTRLTVT.

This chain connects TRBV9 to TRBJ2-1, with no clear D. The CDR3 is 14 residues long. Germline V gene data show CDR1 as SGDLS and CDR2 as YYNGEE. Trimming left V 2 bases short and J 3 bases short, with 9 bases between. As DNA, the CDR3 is TGTGCCAGCAGCGTTGACAACCTCTACAATGAGCAGTTCTTC. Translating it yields CASSVDNLYNEQFF.

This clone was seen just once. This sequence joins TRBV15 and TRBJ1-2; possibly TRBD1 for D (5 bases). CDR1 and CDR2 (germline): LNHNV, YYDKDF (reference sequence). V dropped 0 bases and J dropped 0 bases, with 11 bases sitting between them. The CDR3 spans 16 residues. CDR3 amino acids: CATSRDRGGSNYGYTF. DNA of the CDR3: TGTGCCACCAGCAGAGATAGGGGCGGTTCTAACTATGGCTACACCTTC.

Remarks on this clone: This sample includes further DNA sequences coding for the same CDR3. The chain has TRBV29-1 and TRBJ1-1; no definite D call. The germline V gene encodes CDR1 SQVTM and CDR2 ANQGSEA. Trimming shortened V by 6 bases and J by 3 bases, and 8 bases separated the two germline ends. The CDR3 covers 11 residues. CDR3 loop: CSVAGDTEAFF. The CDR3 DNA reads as TGCAGCGTGGCGGGAGACACTGAAGCTTTCTTT.

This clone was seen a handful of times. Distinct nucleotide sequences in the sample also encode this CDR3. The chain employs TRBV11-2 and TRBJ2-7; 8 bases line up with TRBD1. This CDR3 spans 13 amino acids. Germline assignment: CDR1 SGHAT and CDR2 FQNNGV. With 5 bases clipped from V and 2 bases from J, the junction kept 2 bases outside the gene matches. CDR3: CASSPGQAYEQYF. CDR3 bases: TGTGCCAGCAGCCCGGGACAGGCCTACGAGCAGTACTTC.

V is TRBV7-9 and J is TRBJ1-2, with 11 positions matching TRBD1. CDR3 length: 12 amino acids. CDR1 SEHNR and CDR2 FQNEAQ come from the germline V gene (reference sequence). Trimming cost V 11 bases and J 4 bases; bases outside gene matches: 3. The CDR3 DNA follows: TGTGCCGGAGGGACAGGGGGCTATGGCTACACCTTC. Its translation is CAGGTGGYGYTF.

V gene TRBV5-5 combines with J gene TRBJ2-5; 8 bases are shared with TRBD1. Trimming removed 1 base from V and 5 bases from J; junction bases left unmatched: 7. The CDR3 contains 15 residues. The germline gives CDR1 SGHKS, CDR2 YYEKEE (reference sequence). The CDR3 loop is CASSLRTGGMETQYF. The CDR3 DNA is TGTGCCAGCAGCTTGCGAACAGGGGGGATGGAGACCCAGTACTTC.

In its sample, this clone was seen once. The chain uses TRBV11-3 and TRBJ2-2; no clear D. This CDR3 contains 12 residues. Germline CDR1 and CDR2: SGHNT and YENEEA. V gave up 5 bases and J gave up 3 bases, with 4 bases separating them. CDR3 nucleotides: TGTGCCAGCAGCCGTTACACCGGGGAGCTGTTTTTT. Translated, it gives CASSRYTGELFF.

The CDR3 bases are TGTGCCAGCAGAGTTGGACAGGGGTTGACTGAAGCTTTCTTT. It encodes CASRVGQGLTEAFF. The chain employs TRBV2 and TRBJ1-1; 9 nucleotides align to TRBD1. V shed 6 bases and J 5 bases; nucleotides not matched to a gene: 7. CDR3 length: 14 residues. Germline lookup yields CDR1 SNHLY and CDR2 FYNNEI.

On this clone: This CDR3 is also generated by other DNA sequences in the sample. CDR3 amino acids: CASSYLAGLSYEQYF. DNA of the CDR3: TGTGCCAGCAGTTATTTAGCGGGGTTATCCTACGAGCAGTACTTC. V usage is TRBV28 and J usage is TRBJ2-7; 8 bases map to TRBD2. The germline V gene has CDR1 MDHEN and CDR2 SYDVKM. Unmatched junction bases numbered 6, after V lost 4 bases and J lost 1 base. This CDR3 is built from 15 residues.